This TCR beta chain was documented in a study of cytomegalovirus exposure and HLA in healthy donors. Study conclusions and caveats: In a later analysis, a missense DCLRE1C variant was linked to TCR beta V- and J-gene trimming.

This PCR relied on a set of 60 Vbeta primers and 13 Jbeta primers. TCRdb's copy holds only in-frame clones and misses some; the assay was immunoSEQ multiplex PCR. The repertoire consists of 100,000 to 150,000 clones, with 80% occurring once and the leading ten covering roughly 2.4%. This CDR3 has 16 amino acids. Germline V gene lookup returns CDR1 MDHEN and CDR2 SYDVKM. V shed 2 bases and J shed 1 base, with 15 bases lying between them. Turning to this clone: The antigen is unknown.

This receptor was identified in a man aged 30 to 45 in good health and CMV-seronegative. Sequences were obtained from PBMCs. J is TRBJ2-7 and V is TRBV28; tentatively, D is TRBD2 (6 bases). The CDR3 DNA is TGTGCCAGCAGTTTACCCCTTGCGGGACTTTCCTACGAGCAGTACTTC. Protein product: CASSLPLAGLSYEQYF.